A single sample is the source of the 17 T cell receptor beta chains below, sequenced in a study of OX40 agonist ivuxolimab in advanced cancers. Method: immunoSEQ multiplex PCR; TCRdb's copy keeps in-frame clones and lacks some. Of 45,000 to 65,000 clones in the sample, 65% to 80% are singletons; the top ten hold around 5.9%. The source material was CD4+ or CD8+ T cells sorted from blood, sampled in a trial of the OX40 agonist ivuxolimab. The source of these receptors is an adult with an advanced solid tumor such as melanoma, head and neck, liver or kidney cancer.

This clone came up once. This chain uses TRBV7-2 with TRBJ2-7; 9 bases align to TRBD1. The CDR3 sequence is 15 residues long. CDR1 is SGHTA, CDR2 FQGNSA, per germline. Trimming took 1 base from V and 2 from J; bases not matched to a gene: 3. The CDR3 reads CASSLGGQGPYEQYF. The CDR3 DNA is TGTGCCAGCAGCTTAGGGGGACAGGGCCCCTACGAGCAGTACTTC.

The chain has TRBV9 and TRBJ2-1, with D maybe TRBD2 (6 bases). This CDR3 has 17 amino acids. Germline V gives CDR1 SGDLS, CDR2 YYNGEE. Trimming stripped 0 bases from V and 0 bases from J, with 13 bases between. The CDR3 DNA is TGTGCCAGCAGCGTAGGTCTAAGGGGAGGCTCCTACAATGAGCAGTTCTTC. It yields the protein CASSVGLRGGSYNEQFF. Combining the CDR3 with reference TRBV9 and TRBJ2-1 gives the whole variable domain DSGVTQTPKHLITATGQRVTLRCSPRSGDLSVYWYQQSLDQGLQFLIQYYNGEERAKGNILERFSAQQFPDLHSELNLSSLELGDSALYFCASSVGLRGGSYNEQFFGPGTRLTVL.

The V call is TRBV11-2, the J call TRBJ1-2; D might be TRBD1 (5 bases). Trimming shortened V by 0 bases and J by 1 base, and 15 bases separated the two germline ends. The germline gives CDR1 SGHAT, CDR2 FQNNGV. CDR3 length: 17 amino acids. The DNA for the CDR3 is TGTGCCAGCAGCTTAGATCGATCAGGGAGCGGTAACTATGGCTACACCTTC. Protein: CASSLDRSGSGNYGYTF.

The CDR3 here is CASSLVVGRVAYEQYF. In DNA form, the CDR3 reads TGTGCCAGCAGCTTAGTGGTGGGGCGGGTCGCCTACGAGCAGTACTTC. The chain combines TRBV11-2 with TRBJ2-7; D tentatively reads TRBD1 or TRBD2 (5 bases each). This CDR3 spans 16 amino acids. Trimming took off 1 base at V and 2 bases at J, with 15 bases between the two ends. From germline, CDR1 is SGHAT and CDR2 FQNNGV.

A single count supports this clone. The J gene is TRBJ2-7, the V gene TRBV19; 9 bases map to TRBD1. In germline, CDR1 is LNHDA, CDR2 SQIVND (reference sequence). CDR3 size: 15 residues. Trimming cost V 6 bases and J 5 bases; bases outside gene matches: 11. CDR3 sequence (DNA): TGTGCCAGTAGCAGAACCGGGACAGGGATCCACGAGCAGTACTTC. This encodes CASSRTGTGIHEQYF.

V usage is TRBV28 and J usage is TRBJ1-3; D might be TRBD1 (5 bases). The V gene's germline CDR1 is MDHEN and CDR2 SYDVKM. The CDR3 is made up of 16 amino acids. V was cut by 3 bases and J by 0 bases, with 12 bases left in between. CDR3 sequence: CASSFGAGSSGNTIYF. The CDR3 region has the DNA TGTGCCAGCAGTTTCGGGGCAGGGAGCTCTGGAAACACCATATATTTT.

J is TRBJ2-2 and V is TRBV11-2; 7 bases are shared with TRBD1. Germline CDR1 and CDR2: SGHAT and FQNNGV. CDR3 length: 14 amino acids. V shed 0 bases, J shed 7 bases, and the junction held 2 bases outside the gene matches. CDR3 DNA: TGTGCCAGCAGCTTAGACAGGGGGTTCGGGGAGCTGTTTTTT. This encodes CASSLDRGFGELFF.

V usage is TRBV6-5 and J usage is TRBJ2-5; 7 positions agree with TRBD1. The V and J ends lost 5 bases and 2 bases, in that order; junction bases with no gene match: 5. Looked up from germline, CDR1 is MNHEY and CDR2 is SVGAGI. The CDR3 has 14 amino acids. The CDR3 region has the DNA TGTGCCAGCAGTGAACAGGGGCGACAAGAGACCCAGTACTTC. Protein product: CASSEQGRQETQYF.

The CDR3 DNA follows: TGTGCCATCAGCCAACCCAGGGGCGGAGAGCAGTACTTC. It yields the protein CAISQPRGGEQYF. The genes are TRBV10-3 and TRBJ2-7; weak D call: TRBD1 (6 bases). V lost 6 bases to trimming and J lost 7 bases, with 16 bases between them. From germline, CDR1 is ENHRY and CDR2 SYGVKD. The CDR3 extends over 13 amino acids.

The chain recombines TRBV4-1 with TRBJ2-3; D possibly corresponds to TRBD2 (5 bases). CDR1 is MGHRA and CDR2 is YSYEKL in the germline V gene. The CDR3 is 15 amino acids. V was cut by 1 base and J by 4 bases, with 12 bases left in between. This CDR3 is CASSQGRGWSDTQYF. The CDR3 DNA sequence: TGCGCCAGCAGCCAAGGACGAGGGTGGTCAGATACGCAGTATTTT.

This clone was seen only once. Relative to the germline gene, one junction end is altered; a read error may explain this. The V gene is TRBV7-2, the J gene TRBJ1-2; 7 nucleotides align to TRBD1. The CDR3 length is 11 residues. CDR1 and CDR2 (germline): SGHTA, FQGNSA. The CDR3 DNA is TGTGCCAGCAGATCATCAGGGGGTGGCTCCTTC. This sequence encodes CASRSSGGGSF. Based on the CDR3 plus reference TRBV7-2 and TRBJ1-2, the full variable domain is GAGVSQSPSNKVTEKGKDVELRCDPISGHTALYWYRQSLGQGLEFLIYFQGNSAPDKSGLPSDRFSAERTGGSVSTLTIQRTQQEDSAVYLCASRSSGGGSFGSGTRLTVV.

The chain is built from TRBV12-2 and TRBJ2-7; the listed D gene, TRBD2, was not tested against the DNA. TRBV12-2 is a pseudogene locus. This CDR3 region has 17 residues. The CDR3 sequence is CASRLAGDGRRCDEQYF. Here the CDR3 DNA reads TGTGCAAGTCGCTTAGCCGGCGACGGGAGAAGGTGTGACGAGCAGTACTTC.

The chain combines TRBV7-9 with TRBJ2-3, with 8 bases fitting TRBD2. Germline V gives CDR1 SEHNR, CDR2 FQNEAQ (reference sequence). Germline trimming cut 1 base from V and 4 bases from J; bases unmatched to any gene: 4. This CDR3 region has 15 residues. The CDR3 sequence: CASSLGLARADTQYF. As DNA, the CDR3 is TGTGCCAGCAGCTTAGGACTAGCGCGCGCAGATACGCAGTATTTT. Variable domain in full (rest from reference TRBV7-9 and TRBJ2-3): DTGVSQNPRHKITKRGQNVTFRCDPISEHNRLYWYRQTLGQGPEFLTYFQNEAQLEKSRLLSDRFSAERPKGSFSTLEIQRTEQGDSAMYLCASSLGLARADTQYFGPGTRLTVL.

The rearrangement uses TRBV18 and TRBJ2-3; no reliable D call. Trimming shortened V by 3 bases and J by 6 bases, and 13 bases separated the two germline ends. CDR3 length equals 14 residues. Germline loops: CDR1 KGHSH, CDR2 LQKENI. The CDR3 reads CASSPPARVDTQYF. The CDR3 DNA is TGTGCCAGCTCACCCCCGGCCCGCGTGGATACGCAGTATTTT.

This clone was seen a few times. The chain uses TRBV5-6 and TRBJ1-5; D remains unclear. CDR1 and CDR2 (germline): SGHDT, YYEEEE. This CDR3 is 14 amino acids long. Trimming took 3 bases from V and 4 from J, leaving 11 bases between them. The CDR3: CASSSPRKNQPQHF. CDR3 nucleotides: TGTGCCAGCAGCTCCCCTCGCAAAAATCAGCCCCAGCATTTT. The variable domain in full, with the rest retrieved from reference TRBV5-6 and TRBJ1-5, is DAGVTQSPTHLIKTRGQQVTLRCSPKSGHDTVSWYQQALGQGPQFIFQYYEEEERQRGNFPDRFSGHQFPNYSSELNVNALLLGDSALYLCASSSPRKNQPQHFGDGTRLSIL.

This clone was seen more than once but under ten times. This chain connects TRBV6-5 to TRBJ2-7; no definite D call. The CDR3 is 13 amino acids. In germline, CDR1 is MNHEY, CDR2 SVGAGI. Trimming cost V 6 bases and J 1 base, with 10 bases left between them. The CDR3 coding sequence is TGTGCCAGCAGACTAAGGGATTCCTACGAGCAGTACTTC. This encodes CASRLRDSYEQYF.

The J gene is TRBJ2-3, the V gene TRBV29-1; TRBD2 is a possible D gene (5 bases). Trimming shortened V by 4 bases and J by 2 bases, and 10 bases separated the two germline ends. Per the germline V gene, CDR1 is SQVTM and CDR2 is ANQGSEA. This CDR3 contains 13 residues. Written as DNA, the CDR3 is TGCAGCGTTGTTGCTAGCACCACAGATACGCAGTATTTT. This encodes CSVVASTTDTQYF.